This T cell receptor beta chain came from a study of cytomegalovirus exposure and HLA in healthy donors. With 60 Vbeta and 13 Jbeta primers, the PCR was carried out. Generated by immunoSEQ multiplex PCR, the TCRdb table keeps only in-frame clones and is missing some. The sample records roughly 100,000 clones, over 70% being singletons. A remark on this clone: Its antigen remains unidentified.

Study results and limitations: What was likely a sequencing artifact was a cluster of highly shared sequence variants. It emerged from a later analysis that several of the most significant clusters appeared to be linked to common viral pathogens.

Germline V gene sequence: CDR1 SGHAT, CDR2 FQNNGV. The CDR3 sequence is 18 residues long. V lost 1 base and J lost 8; bases outside the gene matches: 14. The clonotype comes from a man in his forties in good health and CMV-seronegative. Sequencing was carried out using PBMCs. The chain combines TRBV11-2 with TRBJ2-2, with 9 positions matching TRBD2. CDR3 nucleotide sequence: TGTGCCAGCAGCTTAGTCTGGCGGGGGGGCCGTCTCGGTGGGGAGCTGTTTTTT. Translation: CASSLVWRGGRLGGELFF.